Each of the 10 T cell receptor beta chains below was sequenced from the same sample in a study of molecular identifiers for immune sequencing clone quantification. TCRdb re-derived calls from the PCR reads in MiXCR, one entry per CDR3 protein. The table has roughly 320,000 distinct CDR3 sequences, 20% to 25% seen once. Sample: naive CD8+ T cells from blood, with Jurkat cell RNA spiked in. The subset was: FACS-sorted CD8+CD4-CCR7+CD45RA+ naive T cells. All receptors derive from a human donor in good health. Some libraries in this study had Jurkat cell RNA spiked in.

The chain employs TRBV6-1 and TRBJ1-1, with D possibly matching TRBD1 (5 bases). Trimming left V 4 bases short and J 0 bases short, with 12 bases between. Germline V CDR1 and CDR2: MNHNS, SASEGT. This CDR3 is built from 15 residues. CDR3 sequence: CASSVSKGMNTEAFF. The CDR3 bases are TGTGCCAGCAGTGTATCCAAGGGGATGAACACTGAAGCTTTCTTT.

This clonotype was seen only a few times. In DNA form, the CDR3 reads TGTGCCAGCAGTTTATATGCGGATGTGATAGCGGGAGGGCTCCTAGATACGCAGTATTTT. Encoded protein: CASSLYADVIAGGLLDTQYF. The gene calls are TRBV27 and TRBJ2-3, with TRBD2 matching over 11 bases. V lost 1 base and J lost 5; bases outside the gene matches: 17. CDR3 length: 20 residues. CDR1 and CDR2 (germline): MNHEY, SMNVEV (reference sequence).

A remark on this clonotype: A much larger clone lies one base from this, so it may be a read error. Since the CDR3 does not end with the conserved phenylalanine or tryptophan, this likely comes from a read error. The rearrangement links TRBV14 to TRBJ1-3; 7 bases are a match to TRBD1. Trimming cost V 6 bases and J 0 bases; bases outside gene matches: 5. CDR3 length: 15 amino acids. Germline CDR1 reads SGHDN; CDR2 reads FVKESK. The chain's CDR3 is CASRDTGVSGNTIYL. The CDR3 DNA reads TGTGCCAGCAGGGACACAGGGGTCTCTGGAAACACCATATATCTT.

This clonotype was seen a few times. This rearrangement joins TRBV7-9 to TRBJ2-3, with D perhaps matching TRBD2 (5 bases). Germline V CDR1 and CDR2: SEHNR, FQNEAQ (reference sequence). Trimming shortened V by 5 bases and J by 6 bases, and 12 bases separated the two germline ends. This CDR3 has 13 amino acids. The CDR3 region has the DNA TGTGCCAGCAGCGTGACGTTAGCGGATACGCAGTATTTT. This sequence encodes CASSVTLADTQYF. The complete variable domain, with remaining parts taken from reference TRBV7-9 and TRBJ2-3, reads DTGVSQNPRHKITKRGQNVTFRCDPISEHNRLYWYRQTLGQGPEFLTYFQNEAQLEKSRLLSDRFSAERPKGSFSTLEIQRTEQGDSAMYLCASSVTLADTQYFGPGTRLTVL.

This clonotype was seen repeatedly, ten times or more. This chain uses TRBV4-3 with TRBJ2-7; D possibly corresponds to TRBD2 (5 bases). With 2 bases removed from V and 3 bases from J, the gap between germline ends came to 11 bases. The CDR3 has 14 residues. CDR1 and CDR2 from the germline V gene are LGHNA and YSLEER. The CDR3 nucleotides are TGCGCCAGCAGCCAAATGACGGGATACTACGAGCAGTACTTC. This codes for CASSQMTGYYEQYF.

On this clonotype: This may arise from a read error, as a much more abundant clone is one base away. The gene calls are TRBV20-1 and TRBJ2-2; 7 bases map to TRBD2. Trimming took 4 bases from V and 6 from J; bases not matched to a gene: 11. The length of the CDR3 is 15 residues. Germline CDR1 is DFQATT and CDR2 is SNEGSKA (reference sequence). The CDR3 DNA follows: TGCAGTGCTATCGCCGGGACTAATTACGCCGGGGAGCTGTTTTTT. Translated: CSAIAGTNYAGELFF.

This clonotype was seen ten or more times. The chain joins TRBV12-3 or TRBV12-4 to TRBJ1-4; TRBD1 aligns across 8 bases. V trimming: 2 bases; J trimming: 8 bases; junction bases outside the gene matches: 4. The CDR3 sequence is 14 residues long. CDR3 in DNA: TGTGCCAGCAGTTTACAGGGGGCCAGGGAAAAACTGTTTTTT. Translated, it gives CASSLQGAREKLFF.

The rearrangement uses TRBV27 and TRBJ1-1; no clear D gene. Germline values: CDR1 MNHEY, CDR2 SMNVEV (reference sequence). The CDR3 runs 15 residues. V lost 2 bases and J 3 bases, leaving 13 bases between the germline ends. CDR3 residues: CASSLNAYMDTEAFF. DNA of the CDR3: TGTGCCAGCAGTTTAAATGCCTATATGGACACTGAAGCTTTCTTT.

This clonotype was picked up a small number of times. This chain uses TRBV7-9 with TRBJ2-3; D is possibly TRBD1 (7 bases). The germline V gene has CDR1 SEHNR and CDR2 FQNEAQ (reference sequence). CDR3 length: 16 residues. With 1 base removed from V and 4 bases from J, the gap between germline ends came to 15 bases. As DNA, the CDR3 is TGTGCCAGCAGCTTAGTCGGAGGGGGCGCATCAGATACGCAGTATTTT. It encodes CASSLVGGGASDTQYF.

This clonotype was counted between two and nine times. One end of the junction varies from germline; a read error may be responsible. The rearrangement joins TRBV24-1 to TRBJ2-1; no clear D. CDR3 length equals 11 residues. Per germline, CDR1 KGHDR and CDR2 SFDVKD. CDR3 region: CATSDSYEQSF. CDR3 coding DNA: TGTGCCACCAGTGATAGCTATGAGCAGTCCTTC.